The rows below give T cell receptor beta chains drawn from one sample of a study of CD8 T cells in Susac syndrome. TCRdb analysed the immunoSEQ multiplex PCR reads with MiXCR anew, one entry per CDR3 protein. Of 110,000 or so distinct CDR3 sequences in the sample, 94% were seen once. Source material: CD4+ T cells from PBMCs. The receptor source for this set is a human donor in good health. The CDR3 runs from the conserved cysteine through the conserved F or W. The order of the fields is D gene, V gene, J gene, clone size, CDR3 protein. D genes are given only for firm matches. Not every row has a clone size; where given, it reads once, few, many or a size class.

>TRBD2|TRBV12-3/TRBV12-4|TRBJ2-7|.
CASGPGTSGIYEQYF
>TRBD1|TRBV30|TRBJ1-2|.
CAWRGDRPTANYGYTF
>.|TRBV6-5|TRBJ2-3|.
CASSSGGMALTDTQYF
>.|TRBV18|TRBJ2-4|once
CASSPQPLGDIQYF
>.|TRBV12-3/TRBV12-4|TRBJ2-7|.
CASSLVQDSSQYF
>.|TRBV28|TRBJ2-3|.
CASSPSGHLSTDTQYF
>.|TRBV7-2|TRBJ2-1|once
CASSPGLPGNEQFF
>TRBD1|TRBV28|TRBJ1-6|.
CASSFMTGGAGSPLHF
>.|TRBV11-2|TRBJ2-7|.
CASSSTLVEEQYF
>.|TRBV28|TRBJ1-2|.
CASTLSPGSDYGYTF
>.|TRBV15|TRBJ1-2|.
CATSRAGGDGYTF
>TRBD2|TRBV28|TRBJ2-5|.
CASSFLAGGQKTQYF
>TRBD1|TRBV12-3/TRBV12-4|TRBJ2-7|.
CASRNRGEQYF
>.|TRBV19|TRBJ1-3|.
CASSPTGNTIYF
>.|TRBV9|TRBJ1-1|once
CASSVGAEKTEAFF
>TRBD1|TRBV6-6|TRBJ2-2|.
CASNPGQTNTGELFF
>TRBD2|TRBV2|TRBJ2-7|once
CASRDSGRASYEQYF
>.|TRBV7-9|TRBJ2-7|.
CASSLIPYEQYF
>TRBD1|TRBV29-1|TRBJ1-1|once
CSVIGQAGDTEAFF
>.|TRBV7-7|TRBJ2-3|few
CASSLEGSDTQYF
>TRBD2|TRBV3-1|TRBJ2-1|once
CASSQLSRVTSGYNEQFF
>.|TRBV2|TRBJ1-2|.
CASSEGFAYGYTF
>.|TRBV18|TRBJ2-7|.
CASSPSENYEQYF
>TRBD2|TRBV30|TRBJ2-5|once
CAWGSGRDQETQYF
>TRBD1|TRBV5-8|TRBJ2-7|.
CASSLGTGGNYEQYF
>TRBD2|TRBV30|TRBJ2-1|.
CAWSRELAEAHNEQFF
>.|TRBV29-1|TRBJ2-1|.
CSVFSASSYNEQFF
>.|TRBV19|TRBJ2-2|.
CASSLRPGPGTGELFF
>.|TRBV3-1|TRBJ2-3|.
CASSLLRDFISTDTQYF
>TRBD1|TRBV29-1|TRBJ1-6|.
CSARQGAGNSPLHF
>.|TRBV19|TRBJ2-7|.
CATAPGHVYEQYF